This T cell receptor (beta chain) is drawn from a study of T cells in Graves' hyperthyroidism and ophthalmopathy. Study results and limitations: A model built on 13 V-J features separated ophthalmopathy from stable hyperthyroidism. Median prediction lead before ophthalmopathy onset was 6.5 to 7 months with the model.

Amplification yielded TCR beta CDR3 regions, with RNA transcripts as the source. TCR CDR3 regions were first amplified by RT-PCR with HTBI primers. TCRdb itself ran the multiplex PCR reads through MiXCR, one entry per CDR3 protein. This table has 200,000 to 250,000 distinct CDR3 sequences, around 17% appearing once. This clonotype was detected many times. Its matching antigen is unknown. This CDR3 has 14 amino acids. Germline V gene sequence: CDR1 SNHLY, CDR2 FYNNEI. Deletions cut 7 bases from V and 8 bases from J, with 20 bases between. Exclusion criteria comprised uncontrolled infection, other autoimmune disease, pregnancy or lactation. For the diagnoses, clinical symptoms, serum thyroxine and TRAb, thyroid ultrasound and orbital computed tomography were used.

The material sequenced was blood. The chain has TRBV2 and TRBJ1-2, with a possible D match to TRBD1 (5 bases). This TCR was sampled from a woman aged 18 to 35 with Graves' ophthalmopathy. CDR3 amino acids: CASTERLSRAGYTF. CDR3 sequence (DNA): TGTGCCAGCACCGAGCGGCTTTCCAGGGCAGGCTACACCTTC.